This TCR beta chain stems from a study of early T cells in non-severe SARS-CoV-2 infection. Study-level background: The study sequenced bulk RNA from unsorted whole blood, with chains unpaired.

Attachment of unique molecular identifiers to individual cDNA molecules was performed. TCRdb processed the 5' RACE reads anew with MiXCR; each CDR3 protein has one entry. The sample has about 23,000 distinct CDR3 sequences, roughly 5.3% seen once; the top ten hold approximately 4.3%. This clonotype was recorded at least ten times. Its target is not known. CDR3 size: 16 residues. CDR1 and CDR2 from the germline V gene are LNHDA and SQIVND (reference sequence). V shed 9 bases and J 2 bases; nucleotides not matched to a gene: 8. Findings and caveats of the study: A preference for anti-spike CD8 responses marked VDJdb matching, which missed private and CD4 specificities.

The sequenced material came from whole blood. The chain joins TRBV19 to TRBJ2-3, with 13 positions matching TRBD2. This TCR was sampled from an adult who was a healthcare worker with PCR-confirmed SARS-CoV-2 infection or an uninfected control (not recorded which). The CDR3 here is CASTGGLAGNTDTQYF. CDR3 in DNA: TGTGCCAGCACCGGGGGACTAGCGGGGAACACAGATACGCAGTATTTT.